Described below is a single TCR beta chain sequence and its context. Its antigen remains unknown. These data belong to a study of OX40 agonist ivuxolimab in advanced cancers. Study background: Ivuxolimab is a fully human IgG2 antibody that activates OX40 (CD134).

Regarding the study as a whole: CD8+ T cells (on average) carried more expanded clones than CD4+ T cells. Part of the nonresponder group also had normalized T-cell clonal expansion that was low. Antigen specificity was not determined for the expanded peripheral T cells.

The repertoire was sequenced with immunoSEQ multiplex PCR; TCRdb's copy has only in-frame clones and lacks some. The table shows some 71,000 clones, with 91% occurring only once. The CDR3 totals 15 residues. V lost 6 bases, J lost 4 bases, and 12 bases stayed unmatched. Germline values: CDR1 KGHSH, CDR2 LQKENI. The source was CD4+ or CD8+ T cells sorted from blood, collected in a trial of the OX40 agonist ivuxolimab. This TCR was sampled from an adult with an advanced solid tumor such as melanoma, head and neck, liver or kidney cancer. The genes are TRBV18 and TRBJ2-7; 7 bases map to TRBD1. The DNA of the CDR3 is TGTGCCAGCTCTCCAGATTCACAGGGGCGGTACGAGCAGTACTTC. Translating gives CASSPDSQGRYEQYF.